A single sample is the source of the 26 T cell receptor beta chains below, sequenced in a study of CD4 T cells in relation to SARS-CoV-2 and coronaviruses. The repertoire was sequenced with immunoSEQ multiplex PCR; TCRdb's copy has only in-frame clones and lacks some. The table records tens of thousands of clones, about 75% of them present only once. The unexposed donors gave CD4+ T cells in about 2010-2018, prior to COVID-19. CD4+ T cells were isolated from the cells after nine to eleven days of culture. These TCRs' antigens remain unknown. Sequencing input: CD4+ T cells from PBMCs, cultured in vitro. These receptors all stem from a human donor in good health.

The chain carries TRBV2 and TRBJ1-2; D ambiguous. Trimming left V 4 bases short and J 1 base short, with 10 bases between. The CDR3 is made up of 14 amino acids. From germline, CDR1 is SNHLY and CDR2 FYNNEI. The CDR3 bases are TGTGCCAGCAGTGGGGCAAGACTTAACTATGGCTACACCTTC. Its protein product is CASSGARLNYGYTF.

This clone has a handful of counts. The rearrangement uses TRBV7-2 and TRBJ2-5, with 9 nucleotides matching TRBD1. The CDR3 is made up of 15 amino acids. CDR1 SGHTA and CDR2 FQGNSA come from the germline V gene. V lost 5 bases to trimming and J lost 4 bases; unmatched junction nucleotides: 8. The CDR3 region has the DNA TGTGCCAGCAGCCCGGACAGGGGTCTTGTAGAGACCCAGTACTTC. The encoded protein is CASSPDRGLVETQYF.

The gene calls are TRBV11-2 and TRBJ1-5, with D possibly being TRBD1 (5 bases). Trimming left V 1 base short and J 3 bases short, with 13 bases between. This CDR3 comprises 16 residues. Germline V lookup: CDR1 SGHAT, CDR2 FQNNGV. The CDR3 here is CASSLVAGLDNQPQHF. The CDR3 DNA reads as TGTGCCAGCAGCTTAGTAGCAGGGCTAGACAATCAGCCCCAGCATTTT.

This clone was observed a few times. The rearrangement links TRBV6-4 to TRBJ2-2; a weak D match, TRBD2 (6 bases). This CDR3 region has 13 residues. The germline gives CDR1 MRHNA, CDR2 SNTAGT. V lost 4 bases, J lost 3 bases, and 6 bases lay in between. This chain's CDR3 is CASSAGDTGELFF. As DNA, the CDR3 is TGTGCCAGCAGTGCGGGGGACACCGGGGAGCTGTTTTTT.

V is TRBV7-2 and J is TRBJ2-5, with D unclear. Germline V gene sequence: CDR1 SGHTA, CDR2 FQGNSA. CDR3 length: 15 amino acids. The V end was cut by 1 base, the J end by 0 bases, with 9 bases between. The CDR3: CASSLVLFDQETQYF. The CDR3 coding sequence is TGTGCCAGCAGCTTAGTTCTCTTCGACCAAGAGACCCAGTACTTC.

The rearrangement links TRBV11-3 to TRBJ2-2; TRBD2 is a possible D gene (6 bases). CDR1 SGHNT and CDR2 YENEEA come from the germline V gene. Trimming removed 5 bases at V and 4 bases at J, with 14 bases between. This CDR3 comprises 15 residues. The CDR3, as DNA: TGTGCCAGCAGCCCAACTGGGGGGACCACCGGGGAGCTGTTTTTT. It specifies CASSPTGGTTGELFF.

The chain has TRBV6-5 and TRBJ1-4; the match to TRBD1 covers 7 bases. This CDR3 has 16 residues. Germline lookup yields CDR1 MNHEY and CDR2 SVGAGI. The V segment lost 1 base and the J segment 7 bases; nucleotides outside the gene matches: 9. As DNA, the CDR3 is TGTGCCAGCAGTTACTTGCCCTCTGGGACAGTTGAAAAACTGTTTTTT. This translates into CASSYLPSGTVEKLFF.

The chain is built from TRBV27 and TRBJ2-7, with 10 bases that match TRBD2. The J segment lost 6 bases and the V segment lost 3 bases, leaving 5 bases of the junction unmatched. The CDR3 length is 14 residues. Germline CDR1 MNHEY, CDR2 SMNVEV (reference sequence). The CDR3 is CASSFTSGTGEQYF. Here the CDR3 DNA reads TGTGCCAGCAGTTTTACTAGCGGGACCGGCGAGCAGTACTTC.

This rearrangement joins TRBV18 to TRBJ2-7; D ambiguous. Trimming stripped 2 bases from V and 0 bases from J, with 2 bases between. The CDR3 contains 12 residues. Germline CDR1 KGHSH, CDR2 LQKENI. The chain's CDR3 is CASSPGSYEQYF. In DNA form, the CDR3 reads TGTGCCAGCTCACCAGGCTCCTACGAGCAGTACTTC.

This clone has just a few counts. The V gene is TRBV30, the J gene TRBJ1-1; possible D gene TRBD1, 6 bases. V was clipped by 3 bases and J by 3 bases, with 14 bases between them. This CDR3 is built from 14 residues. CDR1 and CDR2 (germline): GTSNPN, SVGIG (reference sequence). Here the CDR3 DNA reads TGTGCCTGGAGAATCAGGGGAAGGTACACTGAAGCTTTCTTT. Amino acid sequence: CAWRIRGRYTEAFF. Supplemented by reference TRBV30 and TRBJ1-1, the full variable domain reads SQTIHQWPATLVQPVGSPLSLECTVEGTSNPNLYWYRQAAGRGLQLLFYSVGIGQISSEVPQNLSASRPQDRQFILSSKKLLLSDSGFYLCAWRIRGRYTEAFFGQGTRLTVV.

The CDR3 DNA reads as TGCGCCAGCAGCTTTATAATGAGTATCGGCCAAGAGACCCAGTACTTC. Its protein is CASSFIMSIGQETQYF. The rearrangement joins TRBV5-1 to TRBJ2-5; D uncertain. V was cut by 2 bases and J by 1 base, with 15 bases left in between. From germline, CDR1 is SGHRS and CDR2 YFSETQ. This CDR3 is 16 amino acids long.

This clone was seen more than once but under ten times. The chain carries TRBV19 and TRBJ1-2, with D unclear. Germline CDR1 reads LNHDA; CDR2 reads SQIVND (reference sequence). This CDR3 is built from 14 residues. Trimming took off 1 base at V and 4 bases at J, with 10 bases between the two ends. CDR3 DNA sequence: TGTGCCAGTAGTATAGGTTCCCAGACCTATGGCTACACCTTC. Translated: CASSIGSQTYGYTF.

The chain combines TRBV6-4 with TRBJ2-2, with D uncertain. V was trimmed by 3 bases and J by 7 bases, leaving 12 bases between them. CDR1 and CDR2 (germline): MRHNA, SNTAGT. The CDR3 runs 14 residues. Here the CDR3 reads CASSEIQSGGELFF. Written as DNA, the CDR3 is TGTGCCAGCAGTGAAATCCAGTCCGGCGGGGAGCTGTTTTTT.

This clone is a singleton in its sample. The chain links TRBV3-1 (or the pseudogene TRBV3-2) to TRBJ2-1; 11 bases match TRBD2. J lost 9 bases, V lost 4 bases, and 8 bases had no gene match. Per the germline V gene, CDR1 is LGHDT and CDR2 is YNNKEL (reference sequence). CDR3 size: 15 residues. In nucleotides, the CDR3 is TGTGCCAGCAGCCTAATAGCGGGAGGGCCCGGTGAGCAGTTCTTC. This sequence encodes CASSLIAGGPGEQFF.

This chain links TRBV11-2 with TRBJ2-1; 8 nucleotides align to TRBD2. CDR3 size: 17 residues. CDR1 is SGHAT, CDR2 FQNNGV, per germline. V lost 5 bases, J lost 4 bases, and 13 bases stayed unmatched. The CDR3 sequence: CASSPRPGLVVYNEQFF. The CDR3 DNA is TGTGCCAGCAGCCCGAGGCCGGGACTAGTGGTTTACAATGAGCAGTTCTTC.

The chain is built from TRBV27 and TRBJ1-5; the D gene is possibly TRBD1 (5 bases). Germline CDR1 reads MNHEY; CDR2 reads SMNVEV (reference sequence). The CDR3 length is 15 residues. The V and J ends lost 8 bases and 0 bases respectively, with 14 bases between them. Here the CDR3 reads CASGVFGGSNQPQHF. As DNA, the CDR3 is TGTGCCAGCGGAGTATTCGGGGGTAGCAATCAGCCCCAGCATTTT.

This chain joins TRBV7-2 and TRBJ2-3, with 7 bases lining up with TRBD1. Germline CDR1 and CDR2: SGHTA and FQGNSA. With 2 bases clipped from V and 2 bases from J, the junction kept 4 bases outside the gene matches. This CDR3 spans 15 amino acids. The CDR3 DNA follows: TGTGCCAGCAGCTTAAACAGGGGCTTCACAGATACGCAGTATTTT. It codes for CASSLNRGFTDTQYF.

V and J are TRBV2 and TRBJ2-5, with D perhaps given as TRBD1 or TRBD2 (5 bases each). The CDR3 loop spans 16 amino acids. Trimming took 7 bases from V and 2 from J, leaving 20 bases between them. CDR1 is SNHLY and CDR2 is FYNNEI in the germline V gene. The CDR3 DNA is TGTGCCAGCAAGAGATTTTCCGGGACGCAACAAGAGACCCAGTACTTC. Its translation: CASKRFSGTQQETQYF.

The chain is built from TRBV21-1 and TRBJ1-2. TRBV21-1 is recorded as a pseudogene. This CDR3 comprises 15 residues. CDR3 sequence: CASSERCGDGYGYTF. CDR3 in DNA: TGTGCCAGCAGCGAAAGGTGCGGAGACGGCTATGGCTACACCTTC.

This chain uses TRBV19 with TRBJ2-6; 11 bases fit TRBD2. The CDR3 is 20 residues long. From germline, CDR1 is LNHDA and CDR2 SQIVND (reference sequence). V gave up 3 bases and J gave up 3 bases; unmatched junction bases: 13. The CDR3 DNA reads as TGTGCCAGTAGTATTCGTGGGCTAGCGGGGGGTGCTAGTGGGGCCAACGTCCTGACTTTC. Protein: CASSIRGLAGGASGANVLTF. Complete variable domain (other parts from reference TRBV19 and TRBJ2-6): DGGITQSPKYLFRKEGQNVTLSCEQNLNHDAMYWYRQDPGQGLRLIYYSQIVNDFQKGDIAEGYSVSREKKESFPLTVTSAQKNPTAFYLCASSIRGLAGGASGANVLTFGAGSRLTVL.

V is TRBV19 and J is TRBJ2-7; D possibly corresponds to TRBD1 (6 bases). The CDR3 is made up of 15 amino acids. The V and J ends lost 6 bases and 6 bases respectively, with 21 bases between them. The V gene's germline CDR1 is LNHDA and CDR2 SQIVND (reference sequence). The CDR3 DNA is TGTGCCAGTAGCAGAAGCCGGGACATCGGAGCCGAGCAGTACTTC. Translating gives CASSRSRDIGAEQYF.

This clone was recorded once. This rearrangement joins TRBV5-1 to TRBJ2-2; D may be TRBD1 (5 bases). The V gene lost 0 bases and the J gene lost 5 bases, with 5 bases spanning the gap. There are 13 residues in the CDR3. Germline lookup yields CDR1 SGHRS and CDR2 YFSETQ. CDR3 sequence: CASSLAGTGELFF. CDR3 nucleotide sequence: TGCGCCAGCAGCTTGGCAGGGACCGGGGAGCTGTTTTTT.

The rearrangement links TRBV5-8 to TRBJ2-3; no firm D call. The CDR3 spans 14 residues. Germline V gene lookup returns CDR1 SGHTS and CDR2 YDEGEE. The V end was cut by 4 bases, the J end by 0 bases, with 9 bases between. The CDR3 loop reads CASSPVGSTDTQYF. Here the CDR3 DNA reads TGTGCCAGCAGCCCGGTGGGTAGCACAGATACGCAGTATTTT.

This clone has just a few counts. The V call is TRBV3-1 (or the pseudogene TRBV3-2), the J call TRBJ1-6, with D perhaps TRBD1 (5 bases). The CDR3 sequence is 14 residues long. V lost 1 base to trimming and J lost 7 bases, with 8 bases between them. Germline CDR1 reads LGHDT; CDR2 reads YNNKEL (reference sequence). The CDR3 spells CASSQVGGNSPLHF. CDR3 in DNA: TGTGCCAGCAGCCAAGTTGGGGGGAATTCACCCCTCCACTTT.

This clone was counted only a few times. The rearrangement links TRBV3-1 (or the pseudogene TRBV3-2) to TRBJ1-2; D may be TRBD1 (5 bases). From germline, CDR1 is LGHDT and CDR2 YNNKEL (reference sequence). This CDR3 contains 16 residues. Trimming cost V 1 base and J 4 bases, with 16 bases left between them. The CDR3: CASSQGGPSSSYGYTF. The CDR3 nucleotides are TGTGCCAGCAGCCAAGGGGGCCCCTCCAGCTCCTATGGCTACACCTTC.

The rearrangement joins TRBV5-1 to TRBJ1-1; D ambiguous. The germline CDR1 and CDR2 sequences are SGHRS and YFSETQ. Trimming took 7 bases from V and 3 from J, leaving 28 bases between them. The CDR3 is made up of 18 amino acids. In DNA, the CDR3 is TGCGCCAGCTCCCCCGGGAGACAACATCTCAAGAGGGACACTGAAGCTTTCTTT. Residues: CASSPGRQHLKRDTEAFF.